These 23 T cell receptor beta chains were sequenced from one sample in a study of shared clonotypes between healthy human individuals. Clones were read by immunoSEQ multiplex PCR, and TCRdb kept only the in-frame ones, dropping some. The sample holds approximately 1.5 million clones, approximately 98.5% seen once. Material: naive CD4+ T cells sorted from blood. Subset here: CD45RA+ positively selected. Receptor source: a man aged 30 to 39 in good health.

In nucleotides, the CDR3 is TGTGCCAGCAGACCAGACCCGCTACCAACCTACGAGCAGTACTTC. Protein product: CASRPDPLPTYEQYF. V and J are TRBV7-2 and TRBJ2-7; no reliable D call. The CDR3 length is 15 residues. In germline, CDR1 is SGHTA, CDR2 FQGNSA. Trimming removed 6 bases at V and 2 bases at J, with 17 bases between. Full variable domain (missing parts from reference TRBV7-2 and TRBJ2-7): GAGVSQSPSNKVTEKGKDVELRCDPISGHTALYWYRQSLGQGLEFLIYFQGNSAPDKSGLPSDRFSAERTGGSVSTLTIQRTQQEDSAVYLCASRPDPLPTYEQYFGPGTRLTVT.

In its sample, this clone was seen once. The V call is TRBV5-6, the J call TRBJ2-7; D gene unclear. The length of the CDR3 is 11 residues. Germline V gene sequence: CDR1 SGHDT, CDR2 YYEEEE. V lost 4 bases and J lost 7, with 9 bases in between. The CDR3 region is CASSVAKEQYF. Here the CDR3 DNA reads TGTGCCAGCAGCGTAGCAAAGGAGCAGTACTTC.

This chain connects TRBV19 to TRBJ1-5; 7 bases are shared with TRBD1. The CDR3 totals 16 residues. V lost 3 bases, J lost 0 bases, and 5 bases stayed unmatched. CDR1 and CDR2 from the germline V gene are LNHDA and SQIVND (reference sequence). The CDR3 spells CASSIGGGYSNQPQHF. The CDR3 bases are TGTGCCAGTAGTATCGGAGGGGGCTATAGCAATCAGCCCCAGCATTTT.

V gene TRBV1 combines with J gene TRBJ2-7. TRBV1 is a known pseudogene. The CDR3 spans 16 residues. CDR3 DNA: TGCACCAGCAGCCAATCGAGGGGATCGGGAACCTACGAGCAGTACTTC. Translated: CTSSQSRGSGTYEQYF.

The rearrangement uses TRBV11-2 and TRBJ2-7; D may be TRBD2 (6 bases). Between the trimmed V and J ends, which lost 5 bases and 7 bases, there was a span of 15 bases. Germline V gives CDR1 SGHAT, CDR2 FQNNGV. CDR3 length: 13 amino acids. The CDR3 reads CASSPSLAGEQYF. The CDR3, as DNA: TGTGCCAGCAGCCCGAGTCTGGCGGGGGAGCAGTACTTC.

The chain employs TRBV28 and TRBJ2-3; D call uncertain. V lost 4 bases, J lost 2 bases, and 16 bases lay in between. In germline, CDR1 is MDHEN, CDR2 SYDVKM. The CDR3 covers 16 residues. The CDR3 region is CASSSRGLRVTDTQYF. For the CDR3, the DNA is TGTGCCAGCAGTTCTCGAGGCTTACGGGTCACAGATACGCAGTATTTT.

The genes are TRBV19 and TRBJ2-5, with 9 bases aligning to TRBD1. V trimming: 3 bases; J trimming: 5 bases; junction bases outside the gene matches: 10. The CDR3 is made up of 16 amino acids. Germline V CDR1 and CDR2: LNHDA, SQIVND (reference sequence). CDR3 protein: CASSIVLGQGVETQYF. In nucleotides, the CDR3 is TGTGCCAGTAGTATCGTCCTGGGACAGGGAGTTGAGACCCAGTACTTC.

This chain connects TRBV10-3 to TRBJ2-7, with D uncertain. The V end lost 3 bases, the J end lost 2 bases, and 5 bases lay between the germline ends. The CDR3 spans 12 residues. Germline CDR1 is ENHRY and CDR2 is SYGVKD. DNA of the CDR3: TGTGCCATCAGTGACAGGACCTACGAGCAGTACTTC. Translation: CAISDRTYEQYF.

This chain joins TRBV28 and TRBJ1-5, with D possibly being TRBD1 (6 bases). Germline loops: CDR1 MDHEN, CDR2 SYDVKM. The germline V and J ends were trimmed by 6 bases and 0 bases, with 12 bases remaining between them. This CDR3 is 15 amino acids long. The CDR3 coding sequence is TGTGCCAGCAGACTAGCGGGGGCTAGCAATCAGCCCCAGCATTTT. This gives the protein CASRLAGASNQPQHF.

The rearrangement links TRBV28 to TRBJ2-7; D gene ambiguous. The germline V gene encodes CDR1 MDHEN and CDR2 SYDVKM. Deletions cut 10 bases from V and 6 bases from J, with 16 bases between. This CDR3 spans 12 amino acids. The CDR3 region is CATLKSVGEQYF. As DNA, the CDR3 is TGTGCCACCCTTAAATCGGTCGGCGAGCAGTACTTC.

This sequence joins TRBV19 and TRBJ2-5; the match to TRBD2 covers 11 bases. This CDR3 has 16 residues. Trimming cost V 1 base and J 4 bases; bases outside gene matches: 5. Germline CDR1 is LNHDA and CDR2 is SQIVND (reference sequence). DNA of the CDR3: TGTGCCAGTAGTATAGCTCGACTAGCGGGACCAGAGACCCAGTACTTC. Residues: CASSIARLAGPETQYF.

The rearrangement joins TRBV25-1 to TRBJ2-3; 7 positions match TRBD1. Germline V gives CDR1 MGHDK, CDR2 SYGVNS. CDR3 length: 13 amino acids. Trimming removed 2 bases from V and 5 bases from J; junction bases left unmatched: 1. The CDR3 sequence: CASSERGQDTQYF. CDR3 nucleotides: TGTGCCAGCAGTGAAAGGGGGCAAGATACGCAGTATTTT.

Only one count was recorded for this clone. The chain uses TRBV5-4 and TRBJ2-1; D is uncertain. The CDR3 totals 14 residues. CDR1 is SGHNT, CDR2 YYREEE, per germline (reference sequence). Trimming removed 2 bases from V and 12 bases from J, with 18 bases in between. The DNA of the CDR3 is TGTGCCAGCAGCTTCCCCCTGGCCGCAAAGGTGCAGTTCTTC. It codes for CASSFPLAAKVQFF.

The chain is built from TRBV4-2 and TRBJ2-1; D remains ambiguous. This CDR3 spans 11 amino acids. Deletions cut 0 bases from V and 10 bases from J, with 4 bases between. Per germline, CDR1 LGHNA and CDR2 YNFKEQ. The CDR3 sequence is CASSQEREQFF. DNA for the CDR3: TGTGCCAGCAGCCAAGAAAGAGAGCAGTTCTTC.

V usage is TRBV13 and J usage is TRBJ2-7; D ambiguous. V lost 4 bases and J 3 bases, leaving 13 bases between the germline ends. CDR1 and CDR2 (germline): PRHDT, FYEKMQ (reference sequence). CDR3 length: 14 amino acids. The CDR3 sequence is CASSSLFGRYEQYF. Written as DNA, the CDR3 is TGTGCCAGCAGCTCACTATTCGGGCGCTACGAGCAGTACTTC.

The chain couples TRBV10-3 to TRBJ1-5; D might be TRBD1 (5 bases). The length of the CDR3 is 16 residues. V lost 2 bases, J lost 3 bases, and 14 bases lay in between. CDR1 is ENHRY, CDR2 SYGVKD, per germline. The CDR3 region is CAISEKRGSVNQPQHF. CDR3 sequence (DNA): TGTGCCATCAGTGAGAAACGGGGGAGCGTCAATCAGCCCCAGCATTTT.

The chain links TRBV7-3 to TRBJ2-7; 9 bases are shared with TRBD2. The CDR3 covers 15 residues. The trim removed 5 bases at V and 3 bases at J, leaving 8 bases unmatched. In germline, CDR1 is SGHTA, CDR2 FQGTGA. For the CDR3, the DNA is TGTGCCAGCAGCCTCTCCGGGACTAGCAGCTACGAGCAGTACTTC. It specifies CASSLSGTSSYEQYF.

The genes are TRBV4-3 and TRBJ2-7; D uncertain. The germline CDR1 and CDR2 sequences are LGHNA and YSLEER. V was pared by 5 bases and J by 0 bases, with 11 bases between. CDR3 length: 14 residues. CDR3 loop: CASSSFGRSYEQYF. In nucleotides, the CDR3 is TGCGCCAGCAGCTCCTTCGGCCGCTCCTACGAGCAGTACTTC.

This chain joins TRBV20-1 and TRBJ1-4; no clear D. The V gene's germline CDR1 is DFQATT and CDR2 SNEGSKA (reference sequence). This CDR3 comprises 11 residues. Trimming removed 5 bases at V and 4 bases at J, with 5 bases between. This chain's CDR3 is CSAAFNEKLFF. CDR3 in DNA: TGCAGTGCTGCATTTAATGAAAAACTGTTTTTT.

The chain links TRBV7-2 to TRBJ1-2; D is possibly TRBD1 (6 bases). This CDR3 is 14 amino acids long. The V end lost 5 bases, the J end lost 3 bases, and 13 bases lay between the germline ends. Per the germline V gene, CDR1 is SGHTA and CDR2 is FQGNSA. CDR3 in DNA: TGTGCCAGCAGCCTTCCCGGGACATACTATGGCTACACCTTC. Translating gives CASSLPGTYYGYTF.

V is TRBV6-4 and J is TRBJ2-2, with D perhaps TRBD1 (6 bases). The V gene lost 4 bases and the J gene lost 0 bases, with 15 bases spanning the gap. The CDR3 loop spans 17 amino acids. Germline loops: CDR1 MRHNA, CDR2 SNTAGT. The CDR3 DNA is TGTGCCAGCAGTGCTAGAGGACAGTTCGCGAACACCGGGGAGCTGTTTTTT. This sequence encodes CASSARGQFANTGELFF.

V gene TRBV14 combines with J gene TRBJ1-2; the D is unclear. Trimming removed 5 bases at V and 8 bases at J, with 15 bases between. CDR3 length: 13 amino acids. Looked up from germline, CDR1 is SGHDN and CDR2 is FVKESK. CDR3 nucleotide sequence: TGTGCCAGCAGCAGACGGGAGACGGAGGGCTACACCTTC. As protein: CASSRRETEGYTF.

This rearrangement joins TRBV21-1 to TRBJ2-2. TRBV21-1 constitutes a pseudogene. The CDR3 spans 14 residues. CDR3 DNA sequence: TGTGCCAGCAGCAAAAAGGGCGGACCCGGGGAGCTGTTTTTT. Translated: CASSKKGGPGELFF.